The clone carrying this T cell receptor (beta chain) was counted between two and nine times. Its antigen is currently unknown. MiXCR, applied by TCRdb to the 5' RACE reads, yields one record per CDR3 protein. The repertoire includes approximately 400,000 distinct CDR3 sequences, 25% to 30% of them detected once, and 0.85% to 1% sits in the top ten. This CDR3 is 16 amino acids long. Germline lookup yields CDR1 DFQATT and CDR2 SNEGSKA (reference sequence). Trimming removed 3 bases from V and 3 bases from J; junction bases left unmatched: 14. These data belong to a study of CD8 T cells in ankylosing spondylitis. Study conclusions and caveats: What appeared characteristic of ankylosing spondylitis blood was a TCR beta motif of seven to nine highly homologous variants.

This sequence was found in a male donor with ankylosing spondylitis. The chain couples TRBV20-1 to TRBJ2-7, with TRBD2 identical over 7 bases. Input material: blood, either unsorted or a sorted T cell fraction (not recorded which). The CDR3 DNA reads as TGCAGTGCTAGTGATGCCGGGTCTAGCGGAATCTACGAGCAGTACGTC. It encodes CSASDAGSSGIYEQYV.